This T cell receptor beta chain was recovered during a study of T-cell memory formation after mild COVID-19. TCRdb re-called the 5' RACE reads with MiXCR, one entry per CDR3 protein. The table has about 240,000 distinct CDR3 sequences, over 8.5% seen once; the top ten hold roughly 21%. This clonotype was found a few times. In germline, CDR1 is SGHRS, CDR2 YFSETQ. Trimming removed 4 bases from V and 1 base from J, with 18 bases in between. The CDR3 spans 18 residues. This chain connects TRBV5-1 to TRBJ2-6; either TRBD1 or TRBD2 may fit D (5 bases each). Sequences were obtained from PBMCs or a T cell subset sorted from them (not recorded which). This TCR came from a man aged 18 to 30 who had mild COVID-19 (a few samples of this study predate the infection). Cell type and time point are not known. CDR3 DNA: TGCGCCAGCAGCGCGAGGGTAGGGACGCCTTCTGGGGCCAACGTCCTGACTTTC. Translating gives CASSARVGTPSGANVLTF.